Below are 12 T cell receptor beta chains sequenced from a single sample in a study of CD8 T cells in Susac syndrome. Reverse transcription of roughly 0.5 to 1 ug RNA was performed with random hexamers. MiXCR, run by TCRdb on the immunoSEQ multiplex PCR reads, gives a single entry per CDR3 protein. The sample gives 180,000 or so distinct CDR3 sequences, about 95% of which show up once; 0.085% to 0.12% is in the top ten. The sequenced sample was CD4+ T cells from PBMCs. These receptors were collected from a human donor in good health.

CDR3 DNA sequence: TGTGCCACCAGTGCCACCGGGACAGGACAAGAGACCCAGTACTTC. Its translation is CATSATGTGQETQYF. The J gene is TRBJ2-5, the V gene TRBV24-1, with 8 bases fitting TRBD1. In germline, CDR1 is KGHDR, CDR2 SFDVKD. The V segment lost 5 bases and the J segment 2 bases; nucleotides outside the gene matches: 6. The CDR3 has 15 amino acids.

The genes are TRBV27 and TRBJ2-1; D assignment may be TRBD1 or TRBD2 (5 bases each). Trimming took 0 bases from V and 4 from J, leaving 13 bases between them. Germline values: CDR1 MNHEY, CDR2 SMNVEV (reference sequence). The CDR3 sequence is 16 residues long. CDR3 coding DNA: TGTGCCAGCAGTTTATCCGGGGCTAGTCGATACAATGAGCAGTTCTTC. It translates to CASSLSGASRYNEQFF.

V and J are TRBV20-1 and TRBJ2-7, with D possibly being TRBD1 (5 bases). The CDR3 totals 12 residues. Trimming pared 5 bases from V and 3 bases from J, leaving 11 bases between. CDR1 is DFQATT and CDR2 is SNEGSKA in the germline V gene (reference sequence). The CDR3 sequence is CSAQGVLYEQYF. CDR3 nucleotide sequence: TGCAGTGCTCAGGGTGTCCTCTACGAGCAGTACTTC.

The chain links TRBV7-9 to TRBJ2-7; no firm D call. CDR1 and CDR2 from the germline V gene are SEHNR and FQNEAQ (reference sequence). V lost 6 bases and J 3 bases, leaving 12 bases between the germline ends. The CDR3 consists of 13 residues. CDR3 protein: CASRMALGYEQYF. The CDR3 coding sequence is TGTGCCAGCAGAATGGCGCTTGGCTACGAGCAGTACTTC. The full variable domain, completed using reference TRBV7-9 and TRBJ2-7, is DTGVSQNPRHKITKRGQNVTFRCDPISEHNRLYWYRQTLGQGPEFLTYFQNEAQLEKSRLLSDRFSAERPKGSFSTLEIQRTEQGDSAMYLCASRMALGYEQYFGPGTRLTVT.

This chain connects TRBV7-3 to TRBJ2-1; D may be TRBD2 (6 bases). Germline V gene lookup returns CDR1 SGHTA and CDR2 FQGTGA. This CDR3 spans 15 amino acids. Trimming took 0 bases from V and 0 from J, leaving 6 bases between them. CDR3 nucleotide sequence: TGTGCCAGCAGCTTAACGGGACTCTCCTACAATGAGCAGTTCTTC. Its translation: CASSLTGLSYNEQFF.

The chain has TRBV27 and TRBJ2-7, with a tentative D call TRBD2 (6 bases). Germline loops: CDR1 MNHEY, CDR2 SMNVEV (reference sequence). CDR3 size: 14 residues. Trimming removed 5 bases at V and 6 bases at J, with 17 bases between. CDR3 bases: TGTGCCAGCAGTGCCCGCCAGGGACTGGGCGAGCAGTACTTC. This encodes CASSARQGLGEQYF.

The chain employs TRBV18 and TRBJ2-1, with TRBD1 identical over 7 bases. Germline values: CDR1 KGHSH, CDR2 LQKENI. The V and J ends lost 4 bases and 5 bases, in that order; junction bases with no gene match: 5. The CDR3 runs to 14 residues. Written as DNA, the CDR3 is TGTGCCAGCTCACAAACACAGGGGAACAATGAGCAGTTCTTC. Translated: CASSQTQGNNEQFF.

This chain joins TRBV30 and TRBJ2-7; TRBD1 matches at 7 bases. CDR1 GTSNPN and CDR2 SVGIG come from the germline V gene (reference sequence). This CDR3 contains 12 residues. J gave up 2 bases and V 4 bases, and 2 bases lay outside the gene matches. The CDR3 nucleotides are TGTGCCTGGACAACAGGGGCCTACGAGCAGTACTTC. Translation: CAWTTGAYEQYF.

This clonotype is a singleton in its sample. The V gene is TRBV14, the J gene TRBJ2-2; 11 bases are a match to TRBD2. This CDR3 contains 16 residues. Trimming removed 6 bases from V and 6 bases from J; junction bases left unmatched: 9. From germline, CDR1 is SGHDN and CDR2 FVKESK. The CDR3 loop is CASRRTSGSVAGELFF. The CDR3 DNA reads as TGTGCCAGCAGACGTACTAGCGGGAGTGTTGCCGGGGAGCTGTTTTTT.

CDR3 DNA: TGTGCCAGCAGTTACTCCCAGAGCTCCTACGAGCAGTACTTC. Translated, it gives CASSYSQSSYEQYF. The chain combines TRBV6-5 with TRBJ2-7; D is ambiguous. With 0 bases removed from V and 0 bases from J, the gap between germline ends came to 6 bases. The V gene's germline CDR1 is MNHEY and CDR2 SVGAGI. CDR3 length: 14 residues.

This clonotype was seen once. V usage is TRBV20-1 and J usage is TRBJ1-1; D is perhaps TRBD1 (5 bases). This CDR3 is built from 15 residues. The germline V and J ends were trimmed by 4 bases and 5 bases, with 20 bases remaining between them. Per the germline V gene, CDR1 is DFQATT and CDR2 is SNEGSKA (reference sequence). CDR3 coding DNA: TGCAGTGCTACCGGGCCGGGCCCCGGGGGGACTGAAGCTTTCTTT. This sequence encodes CSATGPGPGGTEAFF.

The chain joins TRBV4-1 to TRBJ1-2, with a possible D match to TRBD1 (6 bases). The germline V gene encodes CDR1 MGHRA and CDR2 YSYEKL. V lost 2 bases to trimming and J lost 4 bases, with 17 bases between them. This CDR3 region has 16 residues. The CDR3 DNA follows: TGCGCCAGCAGCCAACCGTTCGACAGGCAAGTCTATGGCTACACCTTC. Translated: CASSQPFDRQVYGYTF.